This T cell receptor (beta chain) was retrieved from a study of regulatory T cells in long-lasting Graves disease. On this clonotype itself: Its antigen is not known.

Study outcomes and limitations: Persistent disease was associated with favored TRBV28 usage and with favored use of TRBJ1-2 and TRBJ2-5.

CDR1 and CDR2 from the germline V gene are SGHTA and FQGNSA. Germline trimming cut 5 bases from V and 3 bases from J; bases unmatched to any gene: 22. This CDR3 is 22 amino acids long. Time point defined: persistent/refractory GD, antithyroid drugs over 5 years with positive TRAb. Generation of the TCR library employed RNA extracted from PBMCs. By American Thyroid Association guidelines, Graves' disease was diagnosed in the cohort. To make TCR beta libraries, researchers used iRepertoire HTBI primers and Arm-PCR of CDR3 regions. Authors' data handling: Among the samples, around 60 TRBV and around 15 TRBJ segments were identified. MiXCR, applied by TCRdb to the multiplex PCR reads, yields one record per CDR3 protein. In this record, the V and J calls reflect TCRdb's handling and not the investigators' own analysis. Of 400,000 or so distinct CDR3 sequences detected, more than 20% appear once; the ten largest clones hold around 20%.

Sequencing was performed on peripheral blood mononuclear cells (PBMCs), taken when the disease was refractory, from a patient treated with antithyroid drugs. The clonotype comes from a female donor with Graves disease. The V gene is TRBV7-2, the J gene TRBJ2-2; 12 positions agree with TRBD1. In DNA form, the CDR3 reads TGTGCCAGCAGCCCCCGGGACAGGGGGCGTTATTCGCAAGCGGGAGACACCGGGGAGCTGTTTTTT. Its protein is CASSPRDRGRYSQAGDTGELFF.